The 22 T cell receptor beta chains presented below share a single source sample, sequenced in a study of T cells after somatic rescue of genetic block. Some clones are missing from TCRdb's copy, which holds only in-frame ones; the method was immunoSEQ multiplex PCR. The sample has around 52,000 clones; 90% to 97% are singletons. Material for sequencing was peripheral blood mononuclear cells (PBMCs). The receptors were sampled from a child younger than two.

In its sample, this clone was seen once. The chain joins TRBV14 to TRBJ2-2; D not resolved. V lost 0 bases, J lost 8 bases, and 4 bases lay in between. The CDR3 sequence is 12 residues long. CDR1 is SGHDN, CDR2 FVKESK, per germline. The CDR3: CASSQEIGELFF. In DNA form, the CDR3 reads TGTGCCAGCAGCCAAGAGATAGGGGAGCTGTTTTTT.

V usage is TRBV6-1 and J usage is TRBJ2-1, with 9 positions matching TRBD2. Per germline, CDR1 MNHNS and CDR2 SASEGT. V was pared by 3 bases and J by 3 bases, with 6 bases of the junction left unmatched. The CDR3 has 16 amino acids. The CDR3 loop is CASSEDLAGYYNEQFF. DNA of the CDR3: TGTGCCAGCAGTGAGGACCTAGCGGGGTACTACAATGAGCAGTTCTTC.

V is TRBV18 and J is TRBJ2-5; tentative D call: TRBD1 (5 bases). V was trimmed by 4 bases and J by 5 bases, leaving 17 bases between them. This CDR3 contains 15 residues. In germline, CDR1 is KGHSH, CDR2 LQKENI. The CDR3 sequence is CASSHNPGYRETQYF. The DNA for the CDR3 is TGTGCCAGCTCACACAATCCAGGGTACCGGGAGACCCAGTACTTC.

This rearrangement joins TRBV4-1 to TRBJ2-7; D may match TRBD1 or TRBD2 (5 bases each). The germline V gene has CDR1 MGHRA and CDR2 YSYEKL. This CDR3 has 17 amino acids. V was trimmed by 2 bases and J by 0 bases, leaving 17 bases between them. The CDR3 bases are TGCGCCAGCAGCCAATCCCTTGGGGGTTTTTACTCCTACGAGCAGTACTTC. Protein sequence: CASSQSLGGFYSYEQYF.

V gene TRBV7-2 combines with J gene TRBJ2-5; 10 bases agree with TRBD2. The length of the CDR3 is 15 residues. Germline V gene lookup returns CDR1 SGHTA and CDR2 FQGNSA. V lost 3 bases to trimming and J lost 3 bases; unmatched junction nucleotides: 4. The DNA of the CDR3 is TGTGCCAGCAGCTTCAGTCTAGCGGGAGAAGAGACCCAGTACTTC. Protein product: CASSFSLAGEETQYF.

The chain uses TRBV5-1 and TRBJ2-1; D tentatively fits TRBD1 or TRBD2 (5 bases each). The CDR3 contains 12 residues. Germline CDR1 and CDR2: SGHRS and YFSETQ. V dropped 0 bases and J dropped 14 bases, with 12 bases sitting between them. This CDR3 reads CASSLDRDPEFF. In DNA, the CDR3 is TGCGCCAGCAGCTTGGACCGGGACCCGGAGTTCTTC. The full variable domain, rest sourced from reference TRBV5-1 and TRBJ2-1, is KAGVTQTPRYLIKTRGQQVTLSCSPISGHRSVSWYQQTPGQGLQFLFEYFSETQRNKGNFPGRFSGRQFSNSRSEMNVSTLELGDSALYLCASSLDRDPEFFGPGTRLTVL.

The V call is TRBV28, the J call TRBJ1-1; weak D call: TRBD1 (5 bases). The germline CDR1 and CDR2 sequences are MDHEN and SYDVKM. The CDR3 is 14 residues long. V gave up 2 bases and J gave up 5 bases, with 12 bases separating them. As DNA, the CDR3 is TGTGCCAGCAGTTTAGGAGGGGCAGGAACTGAAGCTTTCTTT. This sequence encodes CASSLGGAGTEAFF.

The chain couples TRBV6-1 to TRBJ2-1, with TRBD1 matching 9 bases. CDR1 is MNHNS and CDR2 is SASEGT in the germline V gene. V was clipped by 10 bases and J by 0 bases; unmatched bases: 4. The CDR3 has 14 residues. The CDR3 sequence: CATSTGGSYNEQFF. CDR3 bases: TGTGCCACTTCGACAGGGGGCTCCTACAATGAGCAGTTCTTC.

This chain links TRBV11-3 with TRBJ2-2, with 7 bases fitting TRBD2. Trimming took 4 bases from V and 5 from J; bases not matched to a gene: 1. From germline, CDR1 is SGHNT and CDR2 YENEEA. CDR3 size: 13 residues. The CDR3 region is CASSYGGTGELFF. The DNA of the CDR3 is TGTGCCAGCAGCTACGGGGGGACCGGGGAGCTGTTTTTT.

CDR3 in amino acids: CASSAAPVTDTQYF. The CDR3 bases are TGTGCCAGCAGCGCAGCGCCTGTCACAGATACGCAGTATTTT. The V and J genes are TRBV7-2 and TRBJ2-3; no firm D call. V was cut by 5 bases and J by 2 bases, with 11 bases left in between. Germline V gene sequence: CDR1 SGHTA, CDR2 FQGNSA. The CDR3 is 14 residues long.

The table lists this clone with a count of one. The chain employs TRBV5-4 and TRBJ1-2, with D uncertain. CDR3 length: 13 residues. Deletions cut 3 bases from V and 3 bases from J, with 9 bases between. Germline V gives CDR1 SGHNT, CDR2 YYREEE (reference sequence). As DNA, the CDR3 is TGTGCCAGCAGCTCGGATGTGGACTATGGCTACACCTTC. It is translated as CASSSDVDYGYTF.

This sequence joins TRBV11-1 and TRBJ2-7; perhaps D is TRBD1 or TRBD2 (6 bases each). Trimming cost V 2 bases and J 1 base, with 9 bases left between them. The CDR3 covers 14 residues. Per germline, CDR1 SGHAT and CDR2 FQDESV (reference sequence). CDR3 protein: CASSLLGGSYEQYF. The CDR3 DNA reads as TGTGCCAGCAGCTTATTAGGGGGGTCCTACGAGCAGTACTTC.

The chain links TRBV10-2 to TRBJ2-7; D is ambiguous. Trimming shortened V by 3 bases and J by 4 bases, and 7 bases separated the two germline ends. This CDR3 contains 12 residues. Germline CDR1 and CDR2: WSHSY and SAAADI. Written as DNA, the CDR3 is TGCGCCAGCAGTGAAAGAGTTTACGAGCAGTACTTC. Its protein is CASSERVYEQYF.

CDR3 nucleotide sequence: TGTGCCAGCAGTGGACACTTCTCCTACGAGCAGTACTTC. The encoded protein is CASSGHFSYEQYF. The J gene is TRBJ2-7, the V gene TRBV28; TRBD1 is a possible D gene (5 bases). The CDR3 length is 13 residues. V dropped 5 bases and J dropped 0 bases, with 8 bases sitting between them. Germline V lookup: CDR1 MDHEN, CDR2 SYDVKM.

The rearrangement joins TRBV7-3 to TRBJ2-2, with 11 bases identical to TRBD2. This CDR3 is 19 amino acids long. After removal of 2 bases from V and 1 base from J, the junction contained 9 bases not matched to a gene. Germline CDR1 SGHTA, CDR2 FQGTGA. The CDR3: CASSLGGYLAGGNTGELFF. CDR3 DNA: TGTGCCAGCAGCTTAGGAGGGTATCTAGCGGGAGGGAACACCGGGGAGCTGTTTTTT.

The chain couples TRBV6-4 to TRBJ2-2; D remains unclear. The CDR3 has 13 residues. V was cut by 0 bases and J by 4 bases, with 3 bases left in between. Germline V gives CDR1 MRHNA, CDR2 SNTAGT. As DNA, the CDR3 is TGTGCCAGCAGTGACTCAATCACCGGGGAGCTGTTTTTT. Translation gives CASSDSITGELFF.

This chain uses TRBV4-1 with TRBJ2-1; TRBD2 matches 11 bases. Per germline, CDR1 MGHRA and CDR2 YSYEKL. V lost 5 bases to trimming and J lost 6 bases; unmatched junction nucleotides: 6. The CDR3 has 15 residues. The CDR3 loop reads CASSLSSGRINEQFF. The CDR3 DNA reads TGCGCCAGCAGCTTATCTAGCGGGAGGATCAATGAGCAGTTCTTC.

The rearrangement joins TRBV27 to TRBJ2-3; 8 nucleotides match TRBD2. With V trimmed by 6 bases and J by 5 bases, 7 bases remained unmatched. Germline values: CDR1 MNHEY, CDR2 SMNVEV (reference sequence). The CDR3 sequence is 14 residues long. The CDR3 here is CASRPAGEVDTQYF. The DNA for the CDR3 is TGTGCCAGCAGACCAGCGGGAGAGGTAGATACGCAGTATTTT.

The J gene is TRBJ2-1, the V gene TRBV29-1; D is unresolved. The CDR3 contains 12 residues. Trimming stripped 2 bases from V and 3 bases from J, with 5 bases between. Germline CDR1 and CDR2: SQVTM and ANQGSEA. The CDR3 protein is CSVEIFYNEQFF. Written as DNA, the CDR3 is TGCAGCGTTGAAATCTTCTACAATGAGCAGTTCTTC.

The chain employs TRBV5-6 and TRBJ2-3; 8 bases are a match to TRBD2. CDR1 SGHDT and CDR2 YYEEEE come from the germline V gene. This CDR3 spans 15 amino acids. Unmatched junction bases numbered 3, after V lost 0 bases and J lost 3 bases. CDR3 region: CASSLAGGGTDTQYF. CDR3 DNA sequence: TGTGCCAGCAGCTTGGCGGGAGGGGGGACAGATACGCAGTATTTT.

J is TRBJ1-6 and V is TRBV11-2; possible D gene TRBD1, 5 bases. The V end lost 0 bases, the J end lost 6 bases, and 12 bases lay between the germline ends. Germline V lookup: CDR1 SGHAT, CDR2 FQNNGV. CDR3 size: 16 residues. The CDR3, as DNA: TGTGCCAGCAGCTTAGATCTCGTGCAGGGTAATTCACCCCTCCACTTT. The encoded protein is CASSLDLVQGNSPLHF.

V usage is TRBV2 and J usage is TRBJ1-1; D uncertain. The CDR3 is 13 residues long. V was cut by 7 bases and J by 0 bases, with 9 bases left in between. Germline loops: CDR1 SNHLY, CDR2 FYNNEI. CDR3 nucleotides: TGTGCCAGCATCCCGGCTCTGAACACTGAAGCTTTCTTT. Translating gives CASIPALNTEAFF.